These 23 T cell receptor beta chains originate from one sample sequenced in a study of shared clonotypes between healthy human individuals. In the naive CD8 group, cells lacked CD45RO and were positively selected for CCR7, so terminally differentiated effector memory CD45RA+ cells were left out. This table comes from immunoSEQ multiplex PCR, and its TCRdb copy is limited to in-frame clones, with some not included. The data hold about 2 million clones, with roughly 94% observed a single time. Sequencing was carried out using naive CD8+ T cells sorted from blood. The receptors were gathered from a man aged 18-30 years in good health.

The chain couples TRBV5-6 to TRBJ2-7, with D perhaps given as TRBD1 or TRBD2 (5 bases each). This CDR3 is 15 amino acids long. Per germline, CDR1 SGHDT and CDR2 YYEEEE. V lost 0 bases to trimming and J lost 7 bases, with 17 bases between them. The DNA for the CDR3 is TGTGCCAGCAGCTTGGGGGAGAAGCAGGGCTGGGAGCAGTACTTC. Translation gives CASSLGEKQGWEQYF.

The chain has TRBV7-8 and TRBJ1-4; D is unclear. Germline V gives CDR1 SGHVS, CDR2 FQNEAQ. This CDR3 region has 19 residues. Between the trimmed V and J ends, which lost 1 base and 3 bases, there was a span of 21 bases. The CDR3 is CASSLEGSTEGQANEKLFF. CDR3 sequence (DNA): TGTGCCAGCAGCTTAGAGGGATCGACTGAAGGGCAGGCTAATGAAAAACTGTTTTTT.

The CDR3 region has the DNA TGTGCCAGCAGTTTCACTACCTTCGGTGAGCAGTTCTTC. As protein: CASSFTTFGEQFF. The genes are TRBV6-5 and TRBJ2-1; no definite D call. Trimming cost V 4 bases and J 9 bases, with 13 bases left between them. Per the germline V gene, CDR1 is MNHEY and CDR2 is SVGAGI. The CDR3 runs to 13 residues.

V gene TRBV7-9 combines with J gene TRBJ2-3; 7 bases are a match to TRBD2. Trimming cost V 7 bases and J 7 bases; bases outside gene matches: 17. The germline V gene has CDR1 SEHNR and CDR2 FQNEAQ (reference sequence). CDR3 length: 16 residues. The CDR3 DNA reads TGTGCCAGCAATTCCCAAGGGGCGGGAGTCCAAAATACGCAGTATTTT. Translating gives CASNSQGAGVQNTQYF.

There are a few counts of this clone. J is TRBJ2-3 and V is TRBV7-3; no firm D call. Trimming cost V 2 bases and J 6 bases, with 3 bases left between them. The CDR3 contains 11 residues. From germline, CDR1 is SGHTA and CDR2 FQGTGA. The CDR3 here is CASSLLDTQYF. CDR3 coding DNA: TGTGCCAGCAGCTTATTGGATACGCAGTATTTT.

The rearrangement joins TRBV4-2 to TRBJ2-3, with 14 bases aligning to TRBD2. The CDR3 extends over 17 amino acids. The ends lost 0 bases at V and 6 bases at J; junction bases unmatched: 5. Germline V lookup: CDR1 LGHNA, CDR2 YNFKEQ. CDR3 protein: CASSQEGLAGAPDTQYF. In DNA form, the CDR3 reads TGTGCCAGCAGCCAAGAGGGACTAGCGGGGGCGCCGGATACGCAGTATTTT.

J is TRBJ1-1 and V is TRBV4-1, with 9 bases aligning to TRBD1. Germline CDR1 is MGHRA and CDR2 is YSYEKL. V shed 1 base and J 5 bases; nucleotides not matched to a gene: 5. This CDR3 spans 15 amino acids. The chain's CDR3 is CASSQARGTGTEAFF. The CDR3 nucleotides are TGCGCCAGCAGCCAAGCTCGCGGGACAGGGACTGAAGCTTTCTTT.

The chain couples TRBV20-1 to TRBJ2-3; no firm D call. From germline, CDR1 is DFQATT and CDR2 SNEGSKA (reference sequence). Trimming shortened V by 1 base and J by 5 bases, and 4 bases separated the two germline ends. This CDR3 has 11 amino acids. CDR3 DNA sequence: TGCAGTGCTAGAGGGGTAGATACGCAGTATTTT. Translating gives CSARGVDTQYF.

The chain uses TRBV4-1 and TRBJ2-7; D remains unclear. The V end lost 4 bases, the J end lost 4 bases, and 14 bases lay between the germline ends. The germline gives CDR1 MGHRA, CDR2 YSYEKL. The CDR3 loop spans 14 amino acids. The DNA of the CDR3 is TGCGCCAGCAGCCTAAGACACCCAGAGTACGAGCAGTACTTC. Translation: CASSLRHPEYEQYF.

The chain combines TRBV19 with TRBJ1-2; D is unresolved. The CDR3 length is 16 residues. In germline, CDR1 is LNHDA, CDR2 SQIVND (reference sequence). Trimming took 5 bases from V and 4 from J, leaving 20 bases between them. The CDR3 nucleotides read TGTGCCAGTAGTTACGGGAGCGGCTCGACTTCCTATGGCTACACCTTC. Protein: CASSYGSGSTSYGYTF.

The J gene is TRBJ1-2, the V gene TRBV5-6, with unresolved D. Germline V CDR1 and CDR2: SGHDT, YYEEEE. Trimming took 3 bases from V and 8 from J, leaving 14 bases between them. There are 13 residues in the CDR3. CDR3 protein: CASSWRWEGGYTF. CDR3 nucleotides: TGTGCCAGCAGCTGGCGCTGGGAAGGAGGCTACACCTTC. Using reference TRBV5-6 and TRBJ1-2 for the parts outside the CDR3, the full variable domain is DAGVTQSPTHLIKTRGQQVTLRCSPKSGHDTVSWYQQALGQGPQFIFQYYEEEERQRGNFPDRFSGHQFPNYSSELNVNALLLGDSALYLCASSWRWEGGYTFGSGTRLTVV.

The CDR3 region has the DNA TGTGCCAGCAGCCCAAGTGGGCGGGAGACCCAGTACTTC. Protein: CASSPSGRETQYF. The rearrangement links TRBV7-9 to TRBJ2-5; D not certain. This CDR3 is 13 amino acids long. Trimming stripped 5 bases from V and 5 bases from J, with 12 bases between. Germline values: CDR1 SEHNR, CDR2 FQNEAQ (reference sequence).

V and J are TRBV13 and TRBJ2-1; 11 nucleotides line up with TRBD2. This CDR3 contains 15 residues. The ends lost 2 bases at V and 5 bases at J; junction bases unmatched: 2. Looked up from germline, CDR1 is PRHDT and CDR2 is FYEKMQ (reference sequence). CDR3 nucleotide sequence: TGTGCCAGCAGCTTAACTAGCGGGGGCCACAATGAGCAGTTCTTC. Translated: CASSLTSGGHNEQFF.

The rearrangement uses TRBV5-6 and TRBJ2-1; a weak D match, TRBD2 (7 bases). V was shortened by 0 bases and J by 5 bases, with 12 bases between the two germline ends. The CDR3 is 15 residues long. The germline CDR1 and CDR2 sequences are SGHDT and YYEEEE. The CDR3 region is CASSLAGGLHNEQFF. In DNA form, the CDR3 reads TGTGCCAGCAGCTTGGCCGGGGGGCTCCACAATGAGCAGTTCTTC.

This chain joins TRBV6-5 and TRBJ2-3; D is possibly TRBD1 (5 bases). CDR1 is MNHEY and CDR2 is SVGAGI in the germline V gene. This CDR3 contains 14 residues. The ends were cut back, 8 bases at V and 2 bases at J, with 14 bases in the middle. Here the CDR3 reads CASGPEGDTDTQYF. The CDR3 DNA follows: TGTGCCAGCGGACCTGAAGGGGACACAGATACGCAGTATTTT.

The V gene is TRBV6-5, the J gene TRBJ2-5; TRBD1 or TRBD2 may be the D gene (6 bases each). The CDR3 is 15 residues long. V lost 7 bases to trimming and J lost 4 bases, with 19 bases between them. Germline loops: CDR1 MNHEY, CDR2 SVGAGI. CDR3 DNA sequence: TGTGCCAGCAAGGGGGGCAGTCTTGGGGGAGAGACCCAGTACTTC. Its translation is CASKGGSLGGETQYF.

J is TRBJ2-7 and V is TRBV30, with 7 nucleotides matching TRBD2. Unmatched junction bases numbered 14, after V lost 8 bases and J lost 7 bases. The length of the CDR3 is 13 residues. Germline CDR1 reads GTSNPN; CDR2 reads SVGIG (reference sequence). The CDR3 bases are TGTGCCCTTTACCCGGGATCCGGGGGGGAGCAGTACTTC. Its translation is CALYPGSGGEQYF.

The V and J genes are TRBV19 and TRBJ2-3; 7 nucleotides align to TRBD2. The V and J ends lost 5 bases and 11 bases, in that order; junction bases with no gene match: 19. Germline V gene data show CDR1 as LNHDA and CDR2 as SQIVND (reference sequence). CDR3 length equals 16 residues. The CDR3 nucleotides are TGTGCCAGTAGTGTCCGGGCCGCGGGGGAGGAAGAAGGGCAGTATTTT. It yields the protein CASSVRAAGEEEGQYF. The variable domain in full, with the rest retrieved from reference TRBV19 and TRBJ2-3, is DGGITQSPKYLFRKEGQNVTLSCEQNLNHDAMYWYRQDPGQGLRLIYYSQIVNDFQKGDIAEGYSVSREKKESFPLTVTSAQKNPTAFYLCASSVRAAGEEEGQYFGPGTRLTVL.

The V gene is TRBV7-9, the J gene TRBJ1-1; unclear D gene. The CDR3 extends over 15 amino acids. Trimming took 1 base from V and 0 from J, leaving 9 bases between them. Germline values: CDR1 SEHNR, CDR2 FQNEAQ (reference sequence). CDR3 residues: CASSLVGPVNTEAFF. Written as DNA, the CDR3 is TGTGCCAGCAGCTTAGTAGGGCCCGTGAACACTGAAGCTTTCTTT.

V is TRBV4-3 and J is TRBJ2-7, with a possible D match to TRBD1 (5 bases). V lost 1 base, J lost 4 bases, and 14 bases lay in between. This CDR3 has 15 residues. Germline CDR1 and CDR2: LGHNA and YSLEER. CDR3 sequence reads: CASSQGWTMGYEQYF. The CDR3, as DNA: TGCGCCAGCAGCCAAGGGTGGACAATGGGGTACGAGCAGTACTTC.

J is TRBJ2-5 and V is TRBV6-1; either TRBD1 or TRBD2 may supply D (5 bases each). The germline V gene has CDR1 MNHNS and CDR2 SASEGT. This CDR3 contains 15 residues. Trimming took off 7 bases at V and 5 bases at J, with 20 bases between the two ends. The chain's CDR3 is CASTHGGKEIETQYF. The CDR3 nucleotides are TGTGCCAGCACTCATGGGGGAAAAGAAATTGAGACCCAGTACTTC.

This sequence joins TRBV5-1 and TRBJ2-7, with 7 bases lining up with TRBD1. This CDR3 is 14 amino acids long. The junction had 7 bases not matched to a gene; V was cut back by 0 bases and J by 7 bases. CDR1 and CDR2 (germline): SGHRS, YFSETQ. The CDR3 sequence is CASSLEGTVGEQYF. CDR3 bases: TGCGCCAGCAGCTTGGAGGGGACAGTAGGGGAGCAGTACTTC.

The V gene is TRBV27, the J gene TRBJ2-5, with D tentatively TRBD1 or TRBD2 (6 bases each). Per germline, CDR1 MNHEY and CDR2 SMNVEV (reference sequence). The CDR3 loop spans 15 amino acids. V shed 6 bases and J shed 5 bases, with 19 bases lying between them. CDR3 amino acids: CASSPGPRRGETQYF. CDR3 coding DNA: TGTGCCAGCAGCCCCGGCCCACGGAGGGGGGAGACCCAGTACTTC.